Following are 15 T cell receptor beta chains from one sample sequenced in a study of T cells and copy number aberrations in small-cell lung cancer. The assay was immunoSEQ multiplex PCR, and TCRdb's table has in-frame clones only and misses some. This sample has about 2,100 clones, with around three quarters found just once. Sequenced sample: tumor tissue. The origin of the receptors is a man in his sixties with small cell lung cancer.

The chain has TRBV9 and TRBJ1-5; D unresolved. V was shortened by 0 bases and J by 12 bases, with 16 bases between the two germline ends. In germline, CDR1 is SGDLS, CDR2 YYNGEE. This CDR3 region has 14 residues. CDR3 DNA sequence: TGTGCCAGCAGCGTAGCAGCGGAGGGAAACATCCAGCATTTT. This sequence encodes CASSVAAEGNIQHF.

J is TRBJ2-5 and V is TRBV29-1; 9 nucleotides align to TRBD1. V lost 4 bases, J lost 5 bases, and 5 bases stayed unmatched. Germline V gene sequence: CDR1 SQVTM, CDR2 ANQGSEA. The CDR3 extends over 13 amino acids. The CDR3 DNA is TGCAGCGTTGGACAGGGGGGGAGGGAGACCCAGTACTTC. The encoded protein is CSVGQGGRETQYF.

This clone was seen a handful of times. The chain joins TRBV5-1 to TRBJ2-2; TRBD1 matches 8 bases. Losses at the gene ends were 0 bases for V and 2 bases for J; bases not matched to a gene: 6. The CDR3 spans 17 residues. Germline CDR1 reads SGHRS; CDR2 reads YFSETQ. The CDR3 bases are TGCGCCAGCAGCTTGGGTCCGACAGGGGTTAACACCGGGGAGCTGTTTTTT. This sequence encodes CASSLGPTGVNTGELFF.

The V call is TRBV6-5, the J call TRBJ1-5, with D unclear. The CDR3 is 11 amino acids. Trimming removed 4 bases at V and 6 bases at J, with 4 bases between. Germline V CDR1 and CDR2: MNHEY, SVGAGI. CDR3 sequence reads: CASSWGQPQHF. DNA of the CDR3: TGTGCCAGCAGTTGGGGTCAGCCCCAGCATTTT.

The chain joins TRBV7-9 to TRBJ1-1; D is unresolved. V lost 2 bases and J lost 0, with 10 bases in between. This CDR3 contains 15 residues. Germline V gene data show CDR1 as SEHNR and CDR2 as FQNEAQ (reference sequence). DNA for the CDR3: TGTGCCAGCAGCTTATTCTGGACGGTGAACACTGAAGCTTTCTTT. It translates to CASSLFWTVNTEAFF.

The chain has TRBV7-2 and TRBJ2-7; the D gene is possibly TRBD1 (5 bases). The CDR3 loop spans 15 amino acids. Looked up from germline, CDR1 is SGHTA and CDR2 is FQGNSA. The V gene lost 3 bases and the J gene lost 5 bases, with 17 bases spanning the gap. The CDR3 is CASSLKGRVVNEQYF. The CDR3 nucleotides are TGTGCCAGCAGCTTGAAGGGCAGGGTGGTTAACGAGCAGTACTTC.

Here the CDR3 reads CASSFSGRGTGELFF. The CDR3 DNA reads TGTGCCAGCAGCTTTAGCGGGAGAGGGACCGGGGAGCTGTTTTTT. V and J are TRBV7-3 and TRBJ2-2; 9 bases are a match to TRBD2. The CDR3 is made up of 15 amino acids. Germline CDR1 reads SGHTA; CDR2 reads FQGTGA. V lost 3 bases and J lost 5; bases outside the gene matches: 4.

The chain combines TRBV7-9 with TRBJ1-1; D is ambiguous. Germline V gene sequence: CDR1 SEHNR, CDR2 FQNEAQ (reference sequence). The CDR3 is made up of 12 amino acids. V was clipped by 1 base and J by 4 bases, with 4 bases between them. The CDR3 DNA follows: TGTGCCAGCAGCTTAGTGAGCACTGAAGCTTTCTTT. Translation gives CASSLVSTEAFF. The full variable domain, with the rest looked up from reference TRBV7-9 and TRBJ1-1, is DTGVSQNPRHKITKRGQNVTFRCDPISEHNRLYWYRQTLGQGPEFLTYFQNEAQLEKSRLLSDRFSAERPKGSFSTLEIQRTEQGDSAMYLCASSLVSTEAFFGQGTRLTVV.

The rearrangement joins TRBV2 to TRBJ2-7, with 7 bases that match TRBD1. This CDR3 region has 15 residues. Trimming took 6 bases from V and 3 from J; bases not matched to a gene: 11. Germline V gives CDR1 SNHLY, CDR2 FYNNEI. The CDR3 DNA reads TGTGCCAGCAGCAGACCCCGACAGGGCGGCTACGAGCAGTACTTC. Translated, it gives CASSRPRQGGYEQYF.

The chain is built from TRBV7-2 and TRBJ2-1, with a tentative D call TRBD1 (5 bases). CDR3 length: 14 residues. Germline CDR1 is SGHTA and CDR2 is FQGNSA. V was trimmed by 3 bases and J by 5 bases, leaving 11 bases between them. The CDR3 sequence: CASSFDRLNNEQFF. As DNA, the CDR3 is TGTGCCAGCAGCTTCGACAGACTCAACAATGAGCAGTTCTTC.

The chain links TRBV29-1 to TRBJ2-1, with a possible D match to TRBD1 (6 bases). CDR3 length: 14 residues. V was cut by 4 bases and J by 0 bases, with 10 bases left in between. Germline-derived CDR1 and CDR2 are SQVTM and ANQGSEA. This CDR3 reads CSVAQGSSYNEQFF. The CDR3 DNA sequence: TGCAGCGTTGCCCAGGGGAGCTCCTACAATGAGCAGTTCTTC.

There are a few counts of this clone. The chain combines TRBV5-1 with TRBJ1-1; D remains unclear. The V end lost 4 bases, the J end lost 0 bases, and 10 bases lay between the germline ends. Germline CDR1 and CDR2: SGHRS and YFSETQ. There are 14 residues in the CDR3. CDR3 DNA: TGCGCCAGCAGCCCTCTGGGGATGAACACTGAAGCTTTCTTT. This translates into CASSPLGMNTEAFF.

Remarks on this clone: Compared with germline, one end of the junction differs, possibly owing to a read error. The chain couples TRBV7-7 to TRBJ2-3; TRBD2 matches at 13 bases. This CDR3 has 16 residues. The germline gives CDR1 SSHAT, CDR2 FNYEAQ (reference sequence). The CDR3 region is CASSKLAGGPADTQYF. The CDR3 DNA reads as TGTGCTAGCAGCAAACTAGCGGGAGGGCCAGCAGATACGCAGTATTTT. The full variable domain, completed using reference TRBV7-7 and TRBJ2-3, is GAGVSQSPRYKVTKRGQDVTLRCDPISSHATLYWYQQALGQGPEFLTYFNYEAQPDKSGLPSDRFSAERPEGSISTLTIQRTEQRDSAMYRCASSKLAGGPADTQYFGPGTRLTVL.

The chain employs TRBV9 and TRBJ2-3; D is ambiguous. V shed 5 bases and J shed 3 bases, with 4 bases lying between them. Per germline, CDR1 SGDLS and CDR2 YYNGEE. CDR3 length equals 11 residues. The CDR3 is CASRGTDTQYF. The CDR3 DNA reads as TGTGCCAGCAGAGGAACAGATACGCAGTATTTT. Based on the CDR3 plus reference TRBV9 and TRBJ2-3, the full variable domain is DSGVTQTPKHLITATGQRVTLRCSPRSGDLSVYWYQQSLDQGLQFLIQYYNGEERAKGNILERFSAQQFPDLHSELNLSSLELGDSALYFCASRGTDTQYFGPGTRLTVL.

About this clone itself: In the same sample, other DNA sequences code for this CDR3. The chain links TRBV5-1 to TRBJ2-3, with no clear D. The V gene lost 1 base and the J gene lost 2 bases, with 8 bases spanning the gap. Looked up from germline, CDR1 is SGHRS and CDR2 is YFSETQ. This CDR3 comprises 14 residues. CDR3 nucleotides: TGCGCCAGCAGCTTGTGGCAGACCACAGATACGCAGTATTTT. Its translation is CASSLWQTTDTQYF.